Presented here are 23 T cell receptor beta chains from one specimen sequenced in a study of human T cells and chemical hapten exposure. TCRdb re-called the RACE reads with MiXCR, one entry per CDR3 protein. The sample lists some 60,000 distinct CDR3 sequences, 12% occurring once. Time point meaning: patch test 3, about 24 weeks after DPC sensitization. The treatment: therapeutic diphenylcyclopropenone sensitization with weekly scalp DPC. The source material was whole blood, sampled in connection with sensitization to the hapten diphenylcyclopropenone (DPC). These receptors were taken from a man aged 25 to 40 with alopecia areata. Some clones in this sample may be carry-over from other donors' samples.

The chain recombines TRBV6-2 or TRBV6-3 with TRBJ2-7; TRBD1 aligns across 10 bases. The V gene end was trimmed by 5 bases and the J gene end by 7 bases; junction bases not matched to a gene: 11. The CDR3 sequence is 15 residues long. Germline V gene lookup returns CDR1 MNHEY and CDR2 SVGEGT. CDR3 DNA sequence: TGTGCCAGCAGTGCCATGGGACAGGGGATGAGGGAGCAGTACTTC. Translating gives CASSAMGQGMREQYF.

In DNA, the CDR3 is TGTGCCAGCAGTGTATTGGGAGATGAGCAGTTCTTC. It yields the protein CASSVLGDEQFF. This sequence joins TRBV2 and TRBJ2-1; TRBD2 is a possible D gene (5 bases). V gave up 4 bases and J gave up 8 bases, with 9 bases separating them. Germline values: CDR1 SNHLY, CDR2 FYNNEI. The CDR3 is made up of 12 amino acids. The whole variable domain, filled in from reference TRBV2 and TRBJ2-1, reads EPEVTQTPSHQVTQMGQEVILRCVPISNHLYFYWYRQILGQKVEFLVSFYNNEISEKSEIFDDQFSVERPDGSNFTLKIRSTKLEDSAMYFCASSVLGDEQFFGPGTRLTVL.

This clonotype was picked up a small number of times. The chain couples TRBV29-1 to TRBJ1-2; no firm D call. This CDR3 region has 12 residues. In germline, CDR1 is SQVTM, CDR2 ANQGSEA. V gave up 4 bases and J gave up 4 bases, with 10 bases separating them. Here the CDR3 reads CSVGSDTYGYTF. CDR3 nucleotide sequence: TGCAGCGTTGGGTCAGACACCTATGGCTACACCTTC.

The J gene is TRBJ2-3, the V gene TRBV28, with TRBD1 identical over 9 bases. Looked up from germline, CDR1 is MDHEN and CDR2 is SYDVKM. After removal of 2 bases from V and 2 bases from J, the junction contained 11 bases not matched to a gene. The length of the CDR3 is 18 residues. The CDR3 sequence: CASSLRGPGQGNTDTQYF. CDR3 in DNA: TGTGCCAGCAGTTTAAGGGGACCGGGACAGGGAAACACAGATACGCAGTATTTT.

Ten or more counts support this clonotype. J is TRBJ1-5 and V is TRBV7-2; 8 bases line up with TRBD1. Germline V lookup: CDR1 SGHTA, CDR2 FQGNSA. Trimming at V came to 7 bases and at J to 5 bases, leaving 4 bases not matched to a gene. The CDR3 loop spans 13 amino acids. CDR3 DNA sequence: TGTGCCAGCATGGGACAGGCGGATCAGCCCCAGCATTTT. This codes for CASMGQADQPQHF.

This clonotype was detected many times. V usage is TRBV14 and J usage is TRBJ2-2; D assignment may be TRBD1 or TRBD2 (6 bases each). The CDR3 is 16 residues long. V was trimmed by 4 bases and J by 0 bases, leaving 12 bases between them. Germline V gene lookup returns CDR1 SGHDN and CDR2 FVKESK. CDR3 sequence: CASSLMRGANTGELFF. For the CDR3, the DNA is TGTGCCAGCAGCCTTATGAGGGGGGCGAACACCGGGGAGCTGTTTTTT.

The chain couples TRBV5-4 to TRBJ2-3; tentative D call: TRBD1 (6 bases). The CDR3 is 15 amino acids. Looked up from germline, CDR1 is SGHNT and CDR2 is YYREEE (reference sequence). Trimming took off 0 bases at V and 4 bases at J, with 12 bases between the two ends. The CDR3 protein is CASSLAHRVADTQYF. The CDR3 nucleotides are TGTGCCAGCAGCTTGGCGCACAGGGTGGCAGATACGCAGTATTTT.

This clonotype was counted ten times or more. The V gene is TRBV20-1, the J gene TRBJ1-2; D perhaps matches TRBD1 (6 bases). This CDR3 spans 13 amino acids. The germline V gene has CDR1 DFQATT and CDR2 SNEGSKA (reference sequence). V was trimmed by 1 base and J by 3 bases, leaving 9 bases between them. The CDR3 sequence is CSARVGGHYGYTF. Here the CDR3 DNA reads TGCAGTGCTAGAGTCGGGGGCCACTATGGCTACACCTTC.

This clonotype was observed many times. The chain employs TRBV11-3 and TRBJ1-1; no clear D gene. CDR3 length: 14 residues. CDR1 is SGHNT, CDR2 YENEEA, per germline. Between the trimmed V and J ends, which lost 5 bases and 2 bases, there was a span of 12 bases. This chain's CDR3 is CASSRDGRNTEAFF. DNA for the CDR3: TGTGCCAGCAGCCGCGACGGGAGAAACACTGAAGCTTTCTTT.

This clonotype showed up many times. The chain joins TRBV5-4 to TRBJ2-7, with 9 bases fitting TRBD1. V lost 4 bases and J lost 5; bases outside the gene matches: 4. Per the germline V gene, CDR1 is SGHNT and CDR2 is YYREEE (reference sequence). This CDR3 contains 13 residues. The CDR3: CASSPGQGDEQYF. CDR3 in DNA: TGTGCCAGCAGCCCGGGACAGGGAGACGAGCAGTACTTC.

The chain links TRBV20-1 to TRBJ2-7; D call uncertain. CDR1 and CDR2 from the germline V gene are DFQATT and SNEGSKA (reference sequence). V lost 3 bases to trimming and J lost 6 bases, with 15 bases between them. CDR3 length: 13 residues. The DNA for the CDR3 is TGCAGTGCTAGTGGTGACCCCTTAAGCGAGCAGTACTTC. It specifies CSASGDPLSEQYF.

This clonotype showed up just a few times. This chain uses TRBV5-1 with TRBJ1-2; D unresolved. CDR1 and CDR2 from the germline V gene are SGHRS and YFSETQ. The V and J ends lost 4 bases and 0 bases respectively, with 4 bases between them. The CDR3 sequence is 12 residues long. This chain's CDR3 is CASSGSNYGYTF. The CDR3 DNA sequence: TGCGCCAGCAGCGGGTCTAACTATGGCTACACCTTC.

The sample holds many counts of this clonotype. This chain uses TRBV24-1 with TRBJ2-6; D possibly corresponds to TRBD1 (5 bases). This CDR3 spans 16 amino acids. Germline-derived CDR1 and CDR2 are KGHDR and SFDVKD. V lost 2 bases and J 0 bases, leaving 7 bases between the germline ends. The CDR3 sequence is CATSDSDSSGANVLTF. The CDR3 coding sequence is TGTGCCACCAGTGATTCCGACAGCTCTGGGGCCAACGTCCTGACTTTC.

The rearrangement uses TRBV20-1 and TRBJ1-1; D uncertain. Trimming cost V 1 base and J 6 bases, with 12 bases left between them. The CDR3 consists of 13 residues. The germline gives CDR1 DFQATT, CDR2 SNEGSKA (reference sequence). The CDR3 coding sequence is TGCAGTGCTAGAGTAGGGTCCCCTTCTGAAGCTTTCTTT. This translates into CSARVGSPSEAFF.

This clonotype showed up many times. This chain joins TRBV24-1 and TRBJ2-2; D gene ambiguous. The CDR3 totals 13 residues. Deletions cut 4 bases from V and 2 bases from J, with 4 bases between. In germline, CDR1 is KGHDR, CDR2 SFDVKD. Here the CDR3 reads CATSDRNTGELFF. The CDR3 DNA is TGTGCCACCAGTGACAGAAACACCGGGGAGCTGTTTTTT.

The sample holds many counts of this clonotype. The chain combines TRBV6-2 or TRBV6-3 with TRBJ2-7; TRBD2 matches at 7 bases. V gave up 5 bases and J gave up 5 bases; unmatched junction bases: 3. The CDR3 runs 12 residues. Germline V lookup: CDR1 MNHEY, CDR2 SVGEGT. CDR3 region: CASSTGGHEQYF. The CDR3, as DNA: TGTGCCAGCAGTACGGGGGGTCACGAGCAGTACTTC.

This clonotype was recorded at least ten times. The chain joins TRBV28 to TRBJ2-7, with unresolved D. The CDR3 sequence is 14 residues long. Per the germline V gene, CDR1 is MDHEN and CDR2 is SYDVKM. V shed 5 bases and J shed 1 base, with 12 bases lying between them. The CDR3 DNA sequence: TGTGCCAGCAGTATCCCGGTTCGATCCTACGAGCAGTACTTC. It yields the protein CASSIPVRSYEQYF.

This clonotype was recorded at least ten times. The J gene is TRBJ2-1, the V gene TRBV7-7; perhaps D is TRBD1 or TRBD2 (5 bases each). The germline V gene has CDR1 SSHAT and CDR2 FNYEAQ (reference sequence). The V gene lost 0 bases and the J gene lost 6 bases, with 18 bases spanning the gap. CDR3 length equals 17 residues. As DNA, the CDR3 is TGTGCCAGCAGCTTAGCGCCCTCGGGACCTACCACCAATGAGCAGTTCTTC. Protein product: CASSLAPSGPTTNEQFF.

This clonotype was counted a few times. The rearrangement links TRBV14 to TRBJ2-1, with D unclear. The CDR3 consists of 12 residues. Trimming removed 4 bases from V and 4 bases from J, with 5 bases in between. Germline assignment: CDR1 SGHDN and CDR2 FVKESK. The CDR3 reads CASSPWYNEQFF. The CDR3 coding sequence is TGTGCCAGCAGCCCCTGGTACAATGAGCAGTTCTTC.

The V gene is TRBV9, the J gene TRBJ2-3, with D uncertain. The V end was cut by 4 bases, the J end by 2 bases, with 11 bases between. The CDR3 extends over 14 amino acids. Germline CDR1 SGDLS, CDR2 YYNGEE. The CDR3 nucleotides are TGTGCCAGCAGCAGCCAGCCTTACACAGATACGCAGTATTTT. Amino acids: CASSSQPYTDTQYF.

This chain uses TRBV3-1 with TRBJ1-6; maybe TRBD1 (6 bases). The CDR3 sequence is 15 residues long. Germline V gives CDR1 LGHDT, CDR2 YNNKEL (reference sequence). V gave up 5 bases and J gave up 8 bases, with 16 bases separating them. The CDR3 nucleotides read TGTGCCAGCAGCAATCCTAGGGGGTTCGATTCACCCCTCCACTTT. Translation gives CASSNPRGFDSPLHF.

Many counts were recorded for this clonotype. This rearrangement joins TRBV7-9 to TRBJ1-5; possible D gene TRBD1, 5 bases. Trimming took off 0 bases at V and 1 base at J, with 7 bases between the two ends. Per germline, CDR1 SEHNR and CDR2 FQNEAQ (reference sequence). CDR3 length equals 15 residues. CDR3 sequence (DNA): TGTGCCAGCAGCTTAGCGGGGACCAGCAATCAGCCCCAGCATTTT. Its protein is CASSLAGTSNQPQHF.

This clonotype was detected many times. J is TRBJ2-5 and V is TRBV3-1; 10 bases fit TRBD2. The CDR3 consists of 16 residues. CDR1 is LGHDT, CDR2 YNNKEL, per germline (reference sequence). After removal of 1 base from V and 6 bases from J, the junction contained 8 bases not matched to a gene. The CDR3 loop reads CASSQAASGGRKTQYF. The CDR3 DNA reads as TGTGCCAGCAGCCAAGCAGCTAGCGGGGGCCGCAAGACCCAGTACTTC.